Listed here is a single T cell receptor (beta chain). The sample belongs to a study of OX40 agonist ivuxolimab in advanced cancers. Across the study: Ivuxolimab, which patients received intravenously every 2 weeks, was dosed at 0.01 to 10 mg/kg.

Clones were read by immunoSEQ multiplex PCR, and TCRdb kept only the in-frame ones, dropping some. The repertoire includes about 17,000 clones, roughly 87% of them detected once, and around 25% sits in the top ten. V was clipped by 4 bases and J by 6 bases, with 13 bases between them. Germline CDR1 reads WSHSY; CDR2 reads SAAADI. This CDR3 has 14 amino acids. The input for sequencing was CD4+ or CD8+ T cells sorted from blood, taken in a trial of the OX40 agonist ivuxolimab. The receptor was isolated from an adult with an advanced solid tumor such as melanoma, head and neck, liver or kidney cancer. This chain connects TRBV10-2 to TRBJ2-1; unclear D gene. Here the CDR3 reads CASSVFGSINEQFF. CDR3 sequence (DNA): TGCGCCAGCAGTGTTTTTGGTAGTATCAATGAGCAGTTCTTC.